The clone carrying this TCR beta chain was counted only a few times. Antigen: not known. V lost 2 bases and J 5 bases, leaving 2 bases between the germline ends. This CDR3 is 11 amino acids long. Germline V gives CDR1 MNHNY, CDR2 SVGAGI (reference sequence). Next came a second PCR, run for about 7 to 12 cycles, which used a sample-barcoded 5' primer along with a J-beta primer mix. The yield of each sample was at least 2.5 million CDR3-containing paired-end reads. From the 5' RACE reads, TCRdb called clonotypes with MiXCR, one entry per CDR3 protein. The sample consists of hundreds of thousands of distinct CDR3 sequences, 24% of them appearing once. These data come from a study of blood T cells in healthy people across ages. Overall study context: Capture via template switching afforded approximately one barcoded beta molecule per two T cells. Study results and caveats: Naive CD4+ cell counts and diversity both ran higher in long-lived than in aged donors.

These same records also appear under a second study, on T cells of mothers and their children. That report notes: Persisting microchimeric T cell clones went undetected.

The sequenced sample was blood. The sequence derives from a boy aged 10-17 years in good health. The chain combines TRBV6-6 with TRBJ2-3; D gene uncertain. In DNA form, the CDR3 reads TGTGCCAGCAGTTACGGAGATACGCAGTATTTT. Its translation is CASSYGDTQYF.